This TCR beta chain was captured by sequencing in a study of blood T cell repertoires in COVID-19. V lost 8 bases and J 7 bases, leaving 20 bases between the germline ends. The germline V gene has CDR1 SQVTM and CDR2 ANQGSEA. The CDR3 runs 14 residues. The table came from immunoSEQ multiplex PCR; TCRdb's copy has only in-frame clones and leaves some out. The sample shows 200,000 to 300,000 clones, approximately 86% of them seen only once. The sequence derives from a man aged 25 to 45 with active or convalescent COVID-19. The sample taken for sequencing was peripheral blood. The J gene is TRBJ1-4, the V gene TRBV29-1; D is possibly TRBD1 (6 bases). CDR3 loop: CSFSSGTTREKLFF. As DNA, the CDR3 is TGCAGCTTTAGCTCCGGGACAACGCGTGAAAAACTGTTTTTT.